The 16 T cell receptor beta chains reported below all come from one sample, sequenced in a study of CD8+ T cells in alopecia areata. It was cDNA, reverse transcribed from extracted RNA, that served as the sequencing template. Here immunoSEQ multiplex PCR was the method, and the copy in TCRdb shows in-frame clones only, minus some. The data contain about 280,000 clones, 55% to 70% of them seen just once; the ten biggest clones take up over 1.5%. The treatment: oral pan-JAK inhibitor, 5-10 mg twice daily. The sample in question was CD4+ T cells sorted from blood, obtained at week 24, from a patient treated with tofacitinib. The receptors shown here come from a human donor with alopecia areata.

The V call is TRBV5-1, the J call TRBJ2-7; no definite D call. V was shortened by 2 bases and J by 2 bases, with 11 bases between the two germline ends. This CDR3 spans 14 amino acids. CDR1 SGHRS and CDR2 YFSETQ come from the germline V gene. CDR3 nucleotides: TGCGCCAGCAGCTTCCGACCGGAAACCTACGAGCAGTACTTC. Protein: CASSFRPETYEQYF.

The chain links TRBV2 to TRBJ2-4; the D is unclear. This CDR3 region has 12 residues. From germline, CDR1 is SNHLY and CDR2 FYNNEI. V was clipped by 6 bases and J by 0 bases, with 3 bases between them. The CDR3: CASSLAKNIQYF. CDR3 nucleotides: TGTGCCAGCAGCCTAGCCAAAAACATTCAGTACTTC.

CDR3 sequence: CSVNPLGAGGTEAFF. CDR3 sequence (DNA): TGCAGCGTCAACCCGCTTGGGGCGGGCGGCACTGAAGCTTTCTTT. This chain connects TRBV29-1 to TRBJ1-1; possibly TRBD1 for D (5 bases). The CDR3 has 15 residues. The germline V gene has CDR1 SQVTM and CDR2 ANQGSEA. Trimming shortened V by 6 bases and J by 4 bases, and 21 bases separated the two germline ends.

The CDR3 DNA follows: TGTGCCATCAGCTTACTCCCAGGTGTCAGTCATGGCTACACCTTC. This translates into CAISLLPGVSHGYTF. The V call is TRBV10-3, the J call TRBJ1-2; D unresolved. Germline-derived CDR1 and CDR2 are ENHRY and SYGVKD. The length of the CDR3 is 15 residues. Trimming took 6 bases from V and 6 from J, leaving 20 bases between them.

The chain joins TRBV5-6 to TRBJ1-1; maybe TRBD1 (5 bases). This CDR3 is 16 amino acids long. Germline CDR1 and CDR2: SGHDT and YYEEEE. V lost 0 bases and J lost 0, with 12 bases in between. CDR3: CASSLAGTTMNTEAFF. The CDR3, as DNA: TGTGCCAGCAGCTTGGCTGGGACCACGATGAACACTGAAGCTTTCTTT.

This clone was seen only a few times. The CDR3 bases are TGTGCCTCGACCGGGACATTGAGCACAGATACGCAGTATTTT. The encoded protein is CASTGTLSTDTQYF. V and J are TRBV30 and TRBJ2-3; D possibly corresponds to TRBD1 (6 bases). V lost 7 bases and J 0 bases, leaving 14 bases between the germline ends. The CDR3 consists of 14 residues. Germline lookup yields CDR1 GTSNPN and CDR2 SVGIG (reference sequence).

The chain uses TRBV9 and TRBJ2-6, with 7 bases matching TRBD1. Unmatched junction bases numbered 10, after V lost 4 bases and J lost 0 bases. Germline V gives CDR1 SGDLS, CDR2 YYNGEE. The CDR3 is made up of 18 amino acids. DNA for the CDR3: TGTGCCAGCAGCATAAACAGGGGTGAAAACTCTGGGGCCAACGTCCTGACTTTC. This sequence encodes CASSINRGENSGANVLTF. Full variable domain (remainder filled in from reference TRBV9 and TRBJ2-6): DSGVTQTPKHLITATGQRVTLRCSPRSGDLSVYWYQQSLDQGLQFLIQYYNGEERAKGNILERFSAQQFPDLHSELNLSSLELGDSALYFCASSINRGENSGANVLTFGAGSRLTVL.

This rearrangement joins TRBV10-3 to TRBJ2-5, with a possible D match to TRBD2 (6 bases). The CDR3 covers 15 residues. V was clipped by 5 bases and J by 5 bases, with 18 bases between them. Germline V gives CDR1 ENHRY, CDR2 SYGVKD. CDR3 residues: CAISYDNIGGETQYF. The CDR3 region has the DNA TGTGCCATCAGTTACGACAATATAGGAGGGGAGACCCAGTACTTC.

There are a few counts of this clone. Other DNA sequences from this sample encode an identical CDR3 as well. The rearrangement joins TRBV18 to TRBJ2-5; D is ambiguous. V was clipped by 0 bases and J by 3 bases, with 8 bases between them. The germline gives CDR1 KGHSH, CDR2 LQKENI. The CDR3 length is 14 residues. Written as DNA, the CDR3 is TGTGCCAGCTCACCACCGGGGTTGGAAGAGACCCAGTACTTC. The encoded protein is CASSPPGLEETQYF. The full variable domain, its missing parts supplied by reference TRBV18 and TRBJ2-5, is NAGVMQNPRHLVRRRGQEARLRCSPMKGHSHVYWYRQLPEEGLKFMVYLQKENIIDESGMPKERFSAEFPKEGPSILRIQQVVRGDSAAYFCASSPPGLEETQYFGPGTRLLVL.

This clone was counted a single time. The rearrangement links TRBV7-9 to TRBJ1-2; no reliable D call. The CDR3 totals 14 residues. Per the germline V gene, CDR1 is SEHNR and CDR2 is FQNEAQ (reference sequence). Trimming pared 8 bases from V and 3 bases from J, leaving 16 bases between. The DNA of the CDR3 is TGTGCCAGCTCCCCCCCGGGGATGGACTATGGCTACACCTTC. It specifies CASSPPGMDYGYTF.

J is TRBJ1-4 and V is TRBV7-2; 7 nucleotides match TRBD1. J lost 4 bases, V lost 5 bases, and 4 bases had no gene match. There are 14 residues in the CDR3. Germline CDR1 reads SGHTA; CDR2 reads FQGNSA. The CDR3 sequence: CASSRGQYNEKLFF. CDR3 DNA sequence: TGTGCCAGCAGCAGGGGACAGTATAATGAAAAACTGTTTTTT.

A few counts support this clone. Distinct nucleotide sequences in the sample also encode this CDR3. This chain connects TRBV30 to TRBJ2-1; D is undetermined. The CDR3 loop spans 11 amino acids. V gave up 3 bases and J gave up 1 base, with 1 base separating them. CDR1 and CDR2 from the germline V gene are GTSNPN and SVGIG (reference sequence). The CDR3 sequence is CAWRSYNEQFF. The CDR3 nucleotides are TGTGCCTGGAGGTCCTACAATGAGCAGTTCTTC.

The chain joins TRBV25-1 to TRBJ1-2; D is unclear. CDR3 length: 14 residues. The V end was cut by 3 bases, the J end by 4 bases, with 12 bases between. The germline CDR1 and CDR2 sequences are MGHDK and SYGVNS. CDR3 coding DNA: TGTGCCAGCAGTGATTTGGGGAGACTCTATGGCTACACCTTC. Translation: CASSDLGRLYGYTF.

The CDR3 loop reads CASSFWRGGYEQYF. The CDR3 DNA follows: TGTGCCAGCAGCTTCTGGCGGGGAGGCTACGAGCAGTACTTC. The rearrangement joins TRBV5-6 to TRBJ2-7; weak D call: TRBD2 (6 bases). The CDR3 has 14 residues. V was trimmed by 2 bases and J by 3 bases, leaving 12 bases between them. Germline CDR1 SGHDT, CDR2 YYEEEE.

The chain employs TRBV5-4 and TRBJ2-1, with D perhaps TRBD1 (6 bases). CDR3 length: 14 residues. Germline V gives CDR1 SGHNT, CDR2 YYREEE (reference sequence). V lost 4 bases, J lost 8 bases, and 16 bases lay in between. CDR3 coding DNA: TGTGCCAGCAGCAGAAAGGACAGAATACATGAGCAGTTCTTC. Amino acid sequence: CASSRKDRIHEQFF.

This clone was counted once. This rearrangement joins TRBV4-1 to TRBJ2-6; D is unclear. This CDR3 has 14 residues. V was cut by 5 bases and J by 0 bases, with 5 bases left in between. The germline V gene has CDR1 MGHRA and CDR2 YSYEKL. DNA for the CDR3: TGCGCCAGCAGCGAGGCCTCTGGGGCCAACGTCCTGACTTTC. Amino acids: CASSEASGANVLTF.